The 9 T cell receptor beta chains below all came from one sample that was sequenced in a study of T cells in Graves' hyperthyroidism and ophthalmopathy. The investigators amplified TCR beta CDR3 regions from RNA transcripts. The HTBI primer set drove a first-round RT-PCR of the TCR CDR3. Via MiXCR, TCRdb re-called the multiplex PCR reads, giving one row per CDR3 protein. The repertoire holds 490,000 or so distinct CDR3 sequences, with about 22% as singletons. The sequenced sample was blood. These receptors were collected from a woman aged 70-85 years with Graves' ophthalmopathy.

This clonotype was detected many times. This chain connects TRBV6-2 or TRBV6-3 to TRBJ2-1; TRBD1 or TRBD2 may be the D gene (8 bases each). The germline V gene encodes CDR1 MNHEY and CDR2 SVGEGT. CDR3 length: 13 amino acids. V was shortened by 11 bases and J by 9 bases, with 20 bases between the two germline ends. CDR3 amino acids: CAGQGLGSVEQFF. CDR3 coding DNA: TGTGCCGGACAGGGACTAGGTAGCGTTGAGCAGTTCTTC.

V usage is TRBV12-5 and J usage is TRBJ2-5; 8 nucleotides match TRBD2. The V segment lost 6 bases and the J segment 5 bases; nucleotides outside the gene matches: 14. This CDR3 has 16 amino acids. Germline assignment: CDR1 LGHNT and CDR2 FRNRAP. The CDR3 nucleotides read TGTGCTAGTGGCTCTTACGGGAGGGCCGGCGCGGAGACCCAGTACTTC. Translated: CASGSYGRAGAETQYF.

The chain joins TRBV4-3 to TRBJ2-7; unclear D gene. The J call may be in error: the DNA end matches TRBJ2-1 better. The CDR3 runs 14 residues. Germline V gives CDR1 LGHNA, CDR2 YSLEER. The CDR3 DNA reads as TGCGCCAGCAGCCAAGATTTGACTTCCTACGAGCAGTTCTTC. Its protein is CASSQDLTSYEQFF.

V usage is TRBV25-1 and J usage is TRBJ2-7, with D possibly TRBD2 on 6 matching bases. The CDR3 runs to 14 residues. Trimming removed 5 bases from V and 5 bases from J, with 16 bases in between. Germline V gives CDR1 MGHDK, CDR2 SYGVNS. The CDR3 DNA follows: TGTGCCAGCAGTCGGCGGGACCAGCGAAACGAGCAGTACTTC. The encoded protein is CASSRRDQRNEQYF.

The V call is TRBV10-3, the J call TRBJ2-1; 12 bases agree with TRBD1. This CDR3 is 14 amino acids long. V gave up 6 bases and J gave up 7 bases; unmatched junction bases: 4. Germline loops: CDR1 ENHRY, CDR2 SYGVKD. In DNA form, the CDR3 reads TGTGCCATCAGGGGACAGGGGGCAGTAAATGAGCAGTTCTTC. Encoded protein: CAIRGQGAVNEQFF.

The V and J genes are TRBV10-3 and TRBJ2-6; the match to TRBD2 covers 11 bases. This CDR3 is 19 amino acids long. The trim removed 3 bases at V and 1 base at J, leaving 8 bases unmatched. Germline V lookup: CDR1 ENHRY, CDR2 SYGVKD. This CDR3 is CAISDPRLAGQSGANVLTF. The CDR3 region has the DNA TGTGCCATCAGTGACCCCAGACTAGCGGGGCAGTCTGGGGCCAACGTCCTGACTTTC.

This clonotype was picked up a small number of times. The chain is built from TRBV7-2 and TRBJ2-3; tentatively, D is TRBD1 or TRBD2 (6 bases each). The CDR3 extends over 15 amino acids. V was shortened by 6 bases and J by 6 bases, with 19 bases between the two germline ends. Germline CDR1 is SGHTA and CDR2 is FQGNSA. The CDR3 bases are TGTGCCAGCAGACGTCGACCAGGAGGGGGGGATACGCAGTATTTT. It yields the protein CASRRRPGGGDTQYF.

CDR3 region: CATSDLAGGVADTQYF. CDR3 sequence (DNA): TGTGCCACCAGTGATTTAGCGGGAGGAGTCGCAGATACGCAGTATTTT. This chain joins TRBV24-1 and TRBJ2-3; 9 positions agree with TRBD2. Losses at the gene ends were 1 base for V and 4 bases for J; bases not matched to a gene: 5. Germline assignment: CDR1 KGHDR and CDR2 SFDVKD. The CDR3 is 16 residues long.

This CDR3 reads CASSIHPQSAFF. DNA for the CDR3: TGTGCCAGTAGTATTCACCCACAATCAGCTTTCTTT. V and J are TRBV19 and TRBJ1-1, with D unclear. CDR1 and CDR2 from the germline V gene are LNHDA and SQIVND (reference sequence). The germline V and J ends were trimmed by 3 bases and 10 bases, with 12 bases remaining between them. The CDR3 length is 12 residues. The full variable domain, rest sourced from reference TRBV19 and TRBJ1-1, is DGGITQSPKYLFRKEGQNVTLSCEQNLNHDAMYWYRQDPGQGLRLIYYSQIVNDFQKGDIAEGYSVSREKKESFPLTVTSAQKNPTAFYLCASSIHPQSAFFGQGTRLTVV.